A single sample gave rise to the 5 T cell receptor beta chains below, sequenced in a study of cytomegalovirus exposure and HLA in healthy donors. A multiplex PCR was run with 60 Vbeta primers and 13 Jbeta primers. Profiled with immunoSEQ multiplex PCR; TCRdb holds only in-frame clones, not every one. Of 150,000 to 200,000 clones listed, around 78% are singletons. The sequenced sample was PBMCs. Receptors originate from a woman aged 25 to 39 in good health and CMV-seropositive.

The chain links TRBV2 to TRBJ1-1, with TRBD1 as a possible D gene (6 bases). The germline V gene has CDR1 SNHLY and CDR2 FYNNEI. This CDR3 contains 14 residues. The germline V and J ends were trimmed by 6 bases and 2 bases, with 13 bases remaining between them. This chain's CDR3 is CASSPGHGNTEAFF. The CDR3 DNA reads TGTGCCAGCAGCCCGGGACATGGAAACACTGAAGCTTTCTTT.

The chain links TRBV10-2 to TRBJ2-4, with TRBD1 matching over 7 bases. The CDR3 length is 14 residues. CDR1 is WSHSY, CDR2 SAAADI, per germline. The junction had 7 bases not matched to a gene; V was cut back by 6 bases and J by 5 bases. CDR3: CASRAQGPQNIQYF. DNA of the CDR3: TGCGCCAGCAGAGCACAGGGGCCACAAAACATTCAGTACTTC.

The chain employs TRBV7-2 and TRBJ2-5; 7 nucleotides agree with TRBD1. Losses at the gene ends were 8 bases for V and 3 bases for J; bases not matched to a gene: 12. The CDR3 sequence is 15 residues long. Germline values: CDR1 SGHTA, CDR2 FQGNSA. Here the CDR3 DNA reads TGTGCCAGCGTGGCCAGGGGGAGTGTTGAAGAGACCCAGTACTTC. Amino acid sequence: CASVARGSVEETQYF. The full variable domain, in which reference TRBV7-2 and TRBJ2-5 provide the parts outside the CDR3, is GAGVSQSPSNKVTEKGKDVELRCDPISGHTALYWYRQSLGQGLEFLIYFQGNSAPDKSGLPSDRFSAERTGGSVSTLTIQRTQQEDSAVYLCASVARGSVEETQYFGPGTRLLVL.

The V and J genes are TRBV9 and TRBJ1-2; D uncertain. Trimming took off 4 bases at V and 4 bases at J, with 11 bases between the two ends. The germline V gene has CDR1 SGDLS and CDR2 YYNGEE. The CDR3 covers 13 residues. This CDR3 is CASSPGGLYGYTF. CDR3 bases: TGTGCCAGCAGCCCCGGTGGGCTCTATGGCTACACCTTC.

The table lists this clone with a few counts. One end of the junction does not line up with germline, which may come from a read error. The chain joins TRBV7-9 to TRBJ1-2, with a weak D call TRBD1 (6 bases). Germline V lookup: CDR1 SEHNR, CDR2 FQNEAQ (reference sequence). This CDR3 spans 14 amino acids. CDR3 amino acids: CSSSLGTLNYGYTF. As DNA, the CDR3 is TGTTCCAGCAGCTTAGGGACACTTAACTATGGCTACACCTTC.